Below are 14 T cell receptor beta chains sequenced from a single sample in a study of blood T cell repertoires in COVID-19. Only in-frame clones appear in the TCRdb table, and some are missing; sequencing was by immunoSEQ multiplex PCR. The sample contains approximately 230,000 clones, around 90% of which appear only once. Sequencing was carried out using PBMCs or T cells enriched from blood (not recorded which). Every receptor here comes from a woman aged 25-40 years with acute COVID-19.

The V call is TRBV27, the J call TRBJ2-4; 7 bases agree with TRBD2. J gave up 7 bases and V 5 bases, and 14 bases lay outside the gene matches. CDR1 and CDR2 (germline): MNHEY, SMNVEV (reference sequence). The CDR3 is made up of 16 amino acids. CDR3 nucleotide sequence: TGTGCCAGCAGTCCCTCGGGGGGACCTAGGAGTAACATTCAGTACTTC. Its translation is CASSPSGGPRSNIQYF.

The chain carries TRBV27 and TRBJ2-1; tentative D call: TRBD1 (5 bases). This CDR3 contains 15 residues. CDR1 MNHEY and CDR2 SMNVEV come from the germline V gene (reference sequence). The germline V and J ends were trimmed by 3 bases and 2 bases, with 11 bases remaining between them. The CDR3 coding sequence is TGTGCCAGCAGTTTCAGGGTAGGGGCCTACAATGAGCAGTTCTTC. Residues: CASSFRVGAYNEQFF.

CDR3 amino acids: CASSEVTRSQYF. CDR3 DNA: TGTGCCAGCAGTGAAGTTACAAGGAGTCAGTACTTC. The rearrangement joins TRBV2 to TRBJ2-4, with D unresolved. Between the trimmed V and J ends, which lost 1 base and 12 bases, there was a span of 10 bases. In germline, CDR1 is SNHLY, CDR2 FYNNEI. The CDR3 totals 12 residues. The whole variable domain, filled in from reference TRBV2 and TRBJ2-4, reads EPEVTQTPSHQVTQMGQEVILRCVPISNHLYFYWYRQILGQKVEFLVSFYNNEISEKSEIFDDQFSVERPDGSNFTLKIRSTKLEDSAMYFCASSEVTRSQYFGAGTRLSVL.

This clone has just one count. The J gene is TRBJ2-3, the V gene TRBV5-1; D might be TRBD2 (7 bases). CDR1 and CDR2 (germline): SGHRS, YFSETQ. V was clipped by 6 bases and J by 5 bases, with 16 bases between them. The CDR3 consists of 14 residues. The CDR3 region is CASKGGGPIDTQYF. CDR3 DNA: TGCGCCAGCAAAGGGGGGGGGCCAATAGATACGCAGTATTTT.

This sequence joins TRBV5-1 and TRBJ1-2, with D maybe TRBD1 (5 bases). The CDR3 spans 14 residues. V lost 4 bases and J 1 base, leaving 11 bases between the germline ends. Germline V gene sequence: CDR1 SGHRS, CDR2 YFSETQ. As DNA, the CDR3 is TGCGCCAGCAGCCCAGCGGGGGGTAACTATGGCTACACCTTC. Encoded protein: CASSPAGGNYGYTF.

CDR3 coding DNA: TGTGCCACCAGTGAACGCGGGGGGTCCTACAATGAGCAGTTCTTC. Amino acids: CATSERGGSYNEQFF. The chain employs TRBV24-1 and TRBJ2-1, with TRBD2 matching 8 bases. CDR3 length: 15 residues. Germline V gives CDR1 KGHDR, CDR2 SFDVKD. Germline trimming cut 4 bases from V and 1 base from J; bases unmatched to any gene: 2.

V gene TRBV7-2 combines with J gene TRBJ2-7, with 8 nucleotides matching TRBD1. The V and J ends lost 5 bases and 3 bases, in that order; junction bases with no gene match: 9. The CDR3 loop spans 15 amino acids. Germline V lookup: CDR1 SGHTA, CDR2 FQGNSA. Here the CDR3 DNA reads TGTGCCAGCAGCAACGCCGGGACAGGCGGCTACGAGCAGTACTTC. This sequence encodes CASSNAGTGGYEQYF.

The chain couples TRBV19 to TRBJ2-5; 10 bases fit TRBD2. Germline CDR1 LNHDA, CDR2 SQIVND (reference sequence). The ends lost 4 bases at V and 2 bases at J; junction bases unmatched: 10. The CDR3 sequence is 17 residues long. DNA for the CDR3: TGTGCCAGTAGTAAGGCCCCCAGCGGGAGGGGACAAGAGACCCAGTACTTC. It codes for CASSKAPSGRGQETQYF.

This chain connects TRBV30 to TRBJ2-7, with D tentatively TRBD1 (5 bases). This CDR3 has 12 amino acids. Germline assignment: CDR1 GTSNPN and CDR2 SVGIG (reference sequence). The CDR3 region is CASTVNSYEQYF. The CDR3 bases are TGTGCTTCGACAGTTAACTCCTACGAGCAGTACTTC.

The CDR3 nucleotides are TGTGCCAGCAGTGAGTTCGGGTTCAGGGCGGTCGGTTCACCCCTCCACTTT. Protein product: CASSEFGFRAVGSPLHF. V is TRBV2 and J is TRBJ1-6, with D perhaps TRBD1 (5 bases). Germline V gene lookup returns CDR1 SNHLY and CDR2 FYNNEI. Trimming shortened V by 3 bases and J by 9 bases, and 21 bases separated the two germline ends. This CDR3 is 17 amino acids long.

The chain uses TRBV2 and TRBJ1-5; weak D call: TRBD1 (6 bases). V lost 7 bases to trimming and J lost 7 bases, with 20 bases between them. From germline, CDR1 is SNHLY and CDR2 FYNNEI. This CDR3 comprises 15 residues. The DNA for the CDR3 is TGTGCCAGCATGTTTACTCCAGGGGTTGGCCAGCCCCAGCATTTT. Translated, it gives CASMFTPGVGQPQHF. Full variable domain (rest looked up from reference TRBV2 and TRBJ1-5): EPEVTQTPSHQVTQMGQEVILRCVPISNHLYFYWYRQILGQKVEFLVSFYNNEISEKSEIFDDQFSVERPDGSNFTLKIRSTKLEDSAMYFCASMFTPGVGQPQHFGDGTRLSIL.

This clone has more than one count but fewer than ten. The CDR3 loop reads CASSSSGTDTEAFF. CDR3 coding DNA: TGTGCCAGCAGCTCCTCCGGGACAGACACTGAAGCTTTCTTT. The rearrangement links TRBV7-3 to TRBJ1-1; 7 bases are a match to TRBD1. The CDR3 spans 14 residues. V gave up 4 bases and J gave up 3 bases; unmatched junction bases: 5. CDR1 and CDR2 (germline): SGHTA, FQGTGA.

The CDR3, as DNA: TGTGCCAGCACCCAACCGACAAACTACGAGCAGTACTTC. Translating gives CASTQPTNYEQYF. This chain connects TRBV28 to TRBJ2-7; no reliable D call. Germline CDR1 is MDHEN and CDR2 is SYDVKM. V was clipped by 7 bases and J by 3 bases, with 13 bases between them. The CDR3 length is 13 residues.

The chain carries TRBV6-5 and TRBJ1-5, with 11 bases lining up with TRBD1. There are 13 residues in the CDR3. The V gene's germline CDR1 is MNHEY and CDR2 SVGAGI. V shed 11 bases and J 2 bases; nucleotides not matched to a gene: 2. This CDR3 is CAGQGAGNQPQHF. The CDR3 DNA follows: TGTGCCGGACAGGGGGCGGGCAATCAGCCCCAGCATTTT.